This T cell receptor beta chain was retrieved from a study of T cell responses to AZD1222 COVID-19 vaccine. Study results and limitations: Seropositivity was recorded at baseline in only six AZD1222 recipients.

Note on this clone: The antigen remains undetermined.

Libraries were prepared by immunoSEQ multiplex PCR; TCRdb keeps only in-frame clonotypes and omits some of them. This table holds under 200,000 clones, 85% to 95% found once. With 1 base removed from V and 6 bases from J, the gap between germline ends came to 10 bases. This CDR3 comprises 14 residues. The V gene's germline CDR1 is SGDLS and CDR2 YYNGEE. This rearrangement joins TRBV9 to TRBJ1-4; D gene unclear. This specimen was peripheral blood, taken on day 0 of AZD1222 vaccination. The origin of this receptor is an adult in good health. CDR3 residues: CASSVTVSDEKLFF. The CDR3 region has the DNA TGTGCCAGCAGCGTAACTGTTTCGGATGAAAAACTGTTTTTT.